A selection of T cell receptor beta chains follows, all from one sample in a study of shared clonotypes between healthy human individuals. Sequencing used immunoSEQ multiplex PCR; TCRdb keeps in-frame clones, though not all of them. This table holds more than 450,000 clones, approximately 79% found once. Sequencing was performed on PBMCs. Receptor source: a woman aged 40 to 50 in good health. Some clones in this sample may be carry-over from other donors' samples. Each CDR3 is given with its conserved first and last residue. The order of the fields is D gene, V gene, clone size, J gene, CDR3 protein, CDR3 DNA. D genes are given only for firm matches. Only some rows state a clone size, as once, few, many or a class for expanded clones.

>-|TRBV5-5|-|TRBJ1-5
CASSLVGDQPQHF
TGTGCCAGCAGCTTGGTGGGGGATCAGCCCCAGCATTTT
>-|TRBV27|-|TRBJ2-7
CASSLSITYEQYF
TGTGCCAGCAGTTTATCGATAACCTACGAGCAGTACTTC
>TRBD1|TRBV15|once|TRBJ1-4
CATSPGQGANEKLFF
TGTGCCACCAGTCCGGGACAGGGAGCTAATGAAAAACTGTTTTTT
>-|TRBV29-1|-|TRBJ1-1
CSVAWDTRSAFF
TGCAGCGTTGCCTGGGACACCCGCTCAGCTTTCTTT
>-|TRBV5-1|once|TRBJ2-6
CASQVGDSGANVLTF
TGCGCCAGCCAGGTAGGAGACTCTGGGGCCAACGTCCTGACTTTC
>TRBD1|TRBV5-4|-|TRBJ1-2
CASSSGQTGAAYGYTF
TGTGCCAGCAGCTCGGGACAGACAGGGGCGGCCTATGGCTACACCTTC
>-|TRBV5-4|-|TRBJ2-1
CASSLGSPGRAFSSYNEQFF
TGTGCCAGCAGCTTGGGGTCCCCGGGACGGGCTTTTAGCTCCTACAATGAGCAGTTCTTC
>TRBD2|TRBV15|-|TRBJ2-7
CATSRVGETSAEGYEQYF
TGTGCCACCAGCAGAGTGGGGGAAACTAGCGCGGAAGGTTACGAGCAGTACTTC
>TRBD2|TRBV5-4|once|TRBJ2-7
CASSLGLAGDMYEQYF
TGTGCCAGCAGCTTGGGACTAGCGGGAGATATGTACGAGCAGTACTTC
>-|TRBV6-6|-|TRBJ2-5
CASSYSLAVQETQYF
TGTGCCAGCAGTTACTCGTTGGCAGTCCAAGAGACCCAGTACTTC
>-|TRBV28|-|TRBJ1-2
CASSQRPGVYGYTF
TGTGCCAGCAGCCAACGTCCAGGGGTCTATGGCTACACCTTC
>-|TRBV7-3|-|TRBJ2-6
CASSLRGGRGSGANVLTF
TGTGCCAGCAGCTTAAGGGGAGGCAGGGGGTCTGGGGCCAACGTCCTGACTTTC
>-|TRBV4-2|-|TRBJ1-4
CASSQAQIPATNEKLFF
TGTGCCAGCAGCCAAGCTCAAATCCCGGCAACTAATGAAAAACTGTTTTTT
>-|TRBV30|-|TRBJ2-5
CAWSALGETQYF
TGTGCCTGGAGTGCACTAGGAGAGACCCAGTACTTC
>-|TRBV28|once|TRBJ2-5
CASRVRGETQYF
TGTGCCAGCCGGGTTCGGGGGGAGACCCAGTACTTC
>-|TRBV5-1|-|TRBJ2-3
CASSQGHLSRTDTQYF
TGCGCCAGCAGCCAGGGACACCTCTCGCGCACAGATACGCAGTATTTT
>TRBD2|TRBV2|-|TRBJ2-1
CASSDREGEQFF
TGTGCCAGCAGTGATAGGGAGGGTGAGCAGTTCTTC
>TRBD1|TRBV30|-|TRBJ2-7
CAWSAASRGSYEQYF
TGTGCCTGGAGTGCTGCGAGCAGGGGGTCCTACGAGCAGTACTTC
>TRBD2|TRBV5-4|once|TRBJ2-1
CASRFLAGGPGHEQFF
TGTGCCAGCAGGTTCCTAGCGGGAGGGCCTGGGCATGAGCAGTTCTTC
>-|TRBV7-9|-|TRBJ1-2
CASSATPNYGYTF
TGTGCCAGCAGCGCCACACCAAACTATGGCTACACCTTC
>TRBD1|TRBV19|-|TRBJ2-1
CASSTQTGGQGEQFF
TGTGCCAGTAGTACCCAGACAGGGGGCCAGGGTGAGCAGTTCTTC
>-|TRBV5-8|-|TRBJ2-2
CASSLVWGADTGELFF
TGTGCCAGCAGCTTGGTGTGGGGGGCCGACACCGGGGAGCTGTTTTTT
>-|TRBV27|few|TRBJ1-1
CASSPVFQGNTEAFF
TGTGCCAGCAGCCCCGTCTTTCAGGGGAACACTGAAGCTTTCTTT
>-|TRBV4-3|-|TRBJ2-7
CASSQDTQGPYEQYF
TGCGCCAGCAGCCAAGATACCCAGGGCCCCTACGAGCAGTACTTC
>-|TRBV5-1|-|TRBJ2-5
CASSLRNGGETQYF
TGCGCCAGCAGTCTCCGCAACGGCGGAGAGACCCAGTACTTC
>-|TRBV5-1|-|TRBJ2-7
CASSLVAGYSYEQYF
TGCGCCAGCAGCTTGGTGGCAGGGTACTCCTACGAGCAGTACTTC
>-|TRBV19|-|TRBJ1-2
CASTGNRVNYGYTF
TGTGCCAGCACCGGAAACAGGGTTAACTATGGCTACACCTTC
>-|TRBV25-1|few|TRBJ1-5
CASSESRSNQPQHF
TGTGCCAGCAGTGAGAGCCGAAGCAATCAGCCCCAGCATTTT
>-|TRBV7-2|-|TRBJ2-5
CASSKRETQYF
TGTGCCAGCAGCAAGCGGGAGACCCAGTACTTC
>-|TRBV6-5|-|TRBJ2-5
CASSYSKPVETQYF
TGTGCCAGCAGTTACTCGAAACCCGTGGAGACCCAGTACTTC
>-|TRBV6-1|-|TRBJ2-1
CASSEGLVRSYNEQFF
TGTGCCAGCAGTGAAGGATTGGTTAGGTCCTACAATGAGCAGTTCTTC
>TRBD1|TRBV30|-|TRBJ1-3
CAWSLGQGTGNTIYF
TGTGCCTGGAGTCTCGGACAGGGGACTGGAAACACCATATATTTT
>-|TRBV14|-|TRBJ2-2
CASSQVVSGELFF
TGTGCCAGCAGCCAAGTTGTATCCGGGGAGCTGTTTTTT
>TRBD1|TRBV7-9|many|TRBJ1-3
CASSSTGQGDTIYF
TGTGCCAGCAGCTCGACCGGACAGGGAGACACCATATATTTT
>-|TRBV5-3|-|TRBJ1-2
CASSLDRGSYGYTF
TGTGCCAGCAGCTTGGATCGGGGTAGCTATGGCTACACCTTC
>-|TRBV7-6|-|TRBJ2-3
CASSTGPLDTQYF
TGTGCCAGCAGCACCGGACCCTTGGATACGCAGTATTTT
>TRBD2|TRBV13|-|TRBJ2-3
CASSLGTSITDTQYF
TGTGCCAGCAGCTTGGGGACTAGCATCACAGATACGCAGTATTTT
>TRBD1|TRBV28|few|TRBJ2-5
CASSSRSRGLGETQYF
TGTGCCAGCAGCTCCCGGAGCAGGGGGCTCGGGGAGACCCAGTACTTC
>TRBD2|TRBV5-1|-|TRBJ2-3
CASSLSFQGGTDTQYF
TGCGCCAGCAGCTTGTCGTTCCAGGGAGGGACAGATACGCAGTATTTT
>-|TRBV7-9|once|TRBJ1-1
CASSLVSQMNTEAFF
TGTGCCAGCAGCTTAGTTAGCCAGATGAACACTGAAGCTTTCTTT
>TRBD1|TRBV10-3|few|TRBJ1-5
CAISALSGTGGNQPQHF
TGTGCCATCAGTGCCCTTTCCGGGACAGGGGGCAATCAGCCCCAGCATTTT
>-|TRBV4-3|-|TRBJ2-1
CASSQTLYNEQFF
TGCGCCAGCAGCCAAACATTGTACAATGAGCAGTTCTTC
>TRBD1|TRBV2|-|TRBJ1-4
CASSGFGTGDEKLFF
TGTGCCAGCAGTGGTTTCGGGACAGGGGATGAAAAACTGTTTTTT
>TRBD1|TRBV19|-|TRBJ2-5
CASSLDRELETQYF
TGTGCCAGTAGCCTGGACAGGGAATTGGAGACCCAGTACTTC
>-|TRBV18|-|TRBJ1-1
CASSPNGGGLVAFF
TGTGCCAGCTCACCAAACGGAGGGGGGCTTGTCGCTTTCTTT
>TRBD2|TRBV19|once|TRBJ2-1
CASSPEKLAGRNEQFF
TGTGCCAGTAGCCCGGAAAAACTAGCGGGAAGGAATGAGCAGTTCTTC
>-|TRBV11-3|once|TRBJ2-3
CASSSGGTDTQYF
TGTGCCAGCAGCTCGGGGGGCACAGATACGCAGTATTTT
>TRBD2|TRBV9|-|TRBJ2-1
CASSVVTSTEQFF
TGTGCCAGCAGCGTAGTGACTAGCACTGAGCAGTTCTTC
>-|TRBV7-9|-|TRBJ1-4
CASSLGTAHEKLFF
TGTGCCAGCAGCTTAGGGACAGCGCATGAAAAACTGTTTTTT